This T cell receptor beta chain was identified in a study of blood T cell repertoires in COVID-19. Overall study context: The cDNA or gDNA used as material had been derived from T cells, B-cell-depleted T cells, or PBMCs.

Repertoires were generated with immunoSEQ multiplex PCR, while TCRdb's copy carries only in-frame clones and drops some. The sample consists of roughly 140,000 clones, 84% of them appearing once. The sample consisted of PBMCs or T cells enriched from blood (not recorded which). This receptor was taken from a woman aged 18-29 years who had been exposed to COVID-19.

As DNA, the CDR3 is TGTGCCAGTAGTCGCCTAGGTAATGAAAAACTGTTTTTT. Amino acids: CASSRLGNEKLFF. The rearrangement uses TRBV19 and TRBJ1-4; D call uncertain. V lost 5 bases to trimming and J lost 4 bases, with 8 bases between them. The CDR3 totals 13 residues. CDR1 LNHDA and CDR2 SQIVND come from the germline V gene (reference sequence).